A single T cell receptor beta chain is shown here with its context. The data were obtained in a study of blood T cell repertoires in COVID-19. Per the original methods: Using reference gene primer amplification, nucleated cell counts were estimated. Assay: immunoSEQ multiplex PCR; the TCRdb copy retains only in-frame clones and omits some. Clone size and V and J calls were adopted from that table, with D and trimming inferred from the DNA. The table lists hundreds of thousands of clones, 75% to 85% of them singletons. V lost 4 bases and J 0 bases, leaving 11 bases between the germline ends. Germline V gene lookup returns CDR1 SGDLS and CDR2 YYNGEE. The CDR3 has 15 residues.

Material for sequencing was peripheral blood. The sequence derives from a middle-aged man with active or convalescent COVID-19. J is TRBJ1-3 and V is TRBV9; D is uncertain. The CDR3 protein is CASSPEVSSGNTIYF. CDR3 sequence (DNA): TGTGCCAGCAGCCCAGAGGTGAGCTCTGGAAACACCATATATTTT.